Here is one T cell receptor (beta chain) with its context. Antigen specificity is unknown. This sample was included in a study of cytomegalovirus exposure and HLA in healthy donors. Overall study results and limits: Listed as cytomegalovirus-associated were 170 or so TCR beta chains. Testing in vitro showed a few CMV-associated chains specific for CMV antigens.

Germline values: CDR1 SGHTA, CDR2 FQGTGA. CDR3 length: 16 amino acids. V was cut by 4 bases and J by 7 bases, with 23 bases left in between. The repertoire was sequenced with immunoSEQ multiplex PCR; TCRdb's copy has only in-frame clones and lacks some. The sample comprises some 210,000 clones, 75% to 90% of which are singletons, and around 5.4% rests with the top ten. The receptor's source is a woman aged 18-30 years in good health and CMV-seronegative. The chain couples TRBV7-3 to TRBJ2-7; no definite D call. The material sequenced was PBMCs. In nucleotides, the CDR3 is TGTGCCAGCAGCTCATACCCATTAGTCCTCTACCTGGAGCAGTACTTC. It specifies CASSSYPLVLYLEQYF.